This TCR beta chain emerged from a study of human T cells and chemical hapten exposure. In the library, unique molecular identifiers were attached to individual cDNA molecules. One entry per CDR3 protein results from TCRdb running MiXCR on the 5' RACE reads. The sample yields about 81,000 distinct CDR3 sequences, roughly 7.7% seen once. Total RNA was isolated from whole blood that had not been fractionated. This clonotype was recorded many times. Its antigen is unidentified. Germline loops: CDR1 MNHEY, CDR2 SVGEGT. V gave up 0 bases and J gave up 4 bases, with 15 bases separating them. The CDR3 contains 16 residues. General study results and limits: Sensitizing with DPC caused no change in TCRs above 1 in 1000 frequency.

This receptor was identified in a male donor in good health. The chain couples TRBV6-2 or TRBV6-3 to TRBJ1-1; D is possibly TRBD1 (6 bases). The CDR3 sequence is CASSYSAAGEGTEAFF. CDR3 DNA sequence: TGTGCCAGCAGTTACTCGGCGGCAGGGGAGGGCACTGAAGCTTTCTTT.